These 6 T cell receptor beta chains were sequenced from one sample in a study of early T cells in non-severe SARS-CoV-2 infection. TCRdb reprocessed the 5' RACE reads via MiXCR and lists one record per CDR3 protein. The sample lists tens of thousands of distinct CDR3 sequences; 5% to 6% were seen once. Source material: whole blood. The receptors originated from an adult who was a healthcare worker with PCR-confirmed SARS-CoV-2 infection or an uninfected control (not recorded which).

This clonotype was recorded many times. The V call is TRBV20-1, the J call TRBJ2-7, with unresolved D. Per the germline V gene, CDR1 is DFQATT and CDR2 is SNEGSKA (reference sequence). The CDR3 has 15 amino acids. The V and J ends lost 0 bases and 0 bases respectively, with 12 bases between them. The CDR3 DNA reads TGCAGTGCTAGAGAAGGGTCGCCCCGCTCCTACGAGCAGTACTTC. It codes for CSAREGSPRSYEQYF.

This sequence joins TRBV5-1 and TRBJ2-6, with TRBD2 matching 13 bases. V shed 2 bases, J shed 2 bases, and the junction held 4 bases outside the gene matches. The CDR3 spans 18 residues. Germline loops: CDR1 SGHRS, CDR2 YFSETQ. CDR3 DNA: TGCGCCAGCAGCTTTACTAGCGGGAGGGCTGCTGGGGCCAACGTCCTGACTTTC. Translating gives CASSFTSGRAAGANVLTF.

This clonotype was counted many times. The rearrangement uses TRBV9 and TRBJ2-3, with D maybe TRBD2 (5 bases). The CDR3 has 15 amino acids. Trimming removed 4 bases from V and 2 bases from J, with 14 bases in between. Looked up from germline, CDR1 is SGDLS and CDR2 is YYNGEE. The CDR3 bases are TGTGCCAGCAGCCCACTAGATAGTGTCACAGATACGCAGTATTTT. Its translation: CASSPLDSVTDTQYF.

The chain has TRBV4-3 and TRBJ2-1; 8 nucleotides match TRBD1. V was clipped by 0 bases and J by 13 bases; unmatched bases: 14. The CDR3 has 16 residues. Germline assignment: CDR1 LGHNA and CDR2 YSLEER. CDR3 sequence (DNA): TGCGCCAGCAGCCAAGATGCCCTCGGGACAGGTCTCTCCCAGTTCTTC. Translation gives CASSQDALGTGLSQFF.

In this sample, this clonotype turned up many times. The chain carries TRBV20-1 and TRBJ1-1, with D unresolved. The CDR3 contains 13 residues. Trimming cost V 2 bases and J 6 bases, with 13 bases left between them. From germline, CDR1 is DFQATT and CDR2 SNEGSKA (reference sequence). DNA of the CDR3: TGCAGTGCTAGAAGGCGGGTAGGCTCTGAAGCTTTCTTT. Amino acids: CSARRRVGSEAFF.

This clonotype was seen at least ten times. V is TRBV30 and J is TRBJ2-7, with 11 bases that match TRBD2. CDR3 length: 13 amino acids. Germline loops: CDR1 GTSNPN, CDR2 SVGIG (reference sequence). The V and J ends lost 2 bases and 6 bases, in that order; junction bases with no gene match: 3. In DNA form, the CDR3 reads TGTGCCTGGAGTCTAACTAGCGGGAGCGAGCAGTACTTC. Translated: CAWSLTSGSEQYF.